One sample yielded the 22 T cell receptor beta chains listed below, sequenced in a study of tumor and adjacent non-tumor tissue in lung cancer. RNA was extracted from bulk tissue without any cell sorting. The normal lung tissue was taken more than 3 cm from the tumor edge. The library came from three nested PCR rounds adapted from ARM-PCR protocols. A single record per CDR3 protein comes from TCRdb applying MiXCR to the multiplex PCR reads. The sample carries roughly 69,000 distinct CDR3 sequences, 76% recorded once. Sequenced input: distant non-tumor lung tissue. These receptors were obtained from a man in his 60s with non-small cell lung cancer.

The genes are TRBV2 and TRBJ1-4; no firm D call. The CDR3 consists of 14 residues. Germline V gives CDR1 SNHLY, CDR2 FYNNEI. V lost 8 bases and J 8 bases, leaving 18 bases between the germline ends. DNA of the CDR3: TGTGCCAGCGTCTCGGACTGGGCTGGCGAAAAACTGTTTTTT. This translates into CASVSDWAGEKLFF.

With regard to this clonotype: One junction end does not reproduce the germline sequence, and a read error may be involved. This chain uses TRBV6-1 with TRBJ1-1, with D possibly being TRBD1 (5 bases). The CDR3 runs to 13 residues. Germline CDR1 reads MNHNS; CDR2 reads SASEGT. The CDR3 is CASGRTTNTEASF. The CDR3 region has the DNA TGTGCCAGCGGAAGGACAACGAACACTGAAGCTTCCTTT.

This chain uses TRBV4-2 with TRBJ1-6; no firm D call. Trimming stripped 2 bases from V and 1 base from J, with 21 bases between. CDR1 is LGHNA, CDR2 YNFKEQ, per germline. The CDR3 is 20 residues long. In nucleotides, the CDR3 is TGTGCCAGCAGCCAATCTCGCCCCCGTTCCGACTCGTCCTATAATTCACCCCTCCACTTT. Its protein is CASSQSRPRSDSSYNSPLHF.

On this clonotype: The junction departs from the called germline gene at one end, perhaps through a read error. The V call is TRBV5-4, the J call TRBJ2-4, with 7 nucleotides matching TRBD2. The V gene's germline CDR1 is SGHNT and CDR2 YYREEE (reference sequence). The CDR3 loop spans 14 amino acids. The CDR3 is CTSSPGRELDIQYF. CDR3 DNA sequence: TGTACCAGCAGCCCGGGGCGGGAGTTAGACATTCAGTACTTC.

V is TRBV19 and J is TRBJ1-1; D perhaps matches TRBD1 (6 bases). CDR1 is LNHDA and CDR2 is SQIVND in the germline V gene (reference sequence). CDR3 length: 14 amino acids. The ends were cut back, 5 bases at V and 1 base at J, with 11 bases in the middle. The CDR3, as DNA: TGTGCCAGTAGTGGCGGGACATCGAACACTGAAGCTTTCTTT. This sequence encodes CASSGGTSNTEAFF. Filled out from reference TRBV19 and TRBJ1-1, the complete variable domain reads DGGITQSPKYLFRKEGQNVTLSCEQNLNHDAMYWYRQDPGQGLRLIYYSQIVNDFQKGDIAEGYSVSREKKESFPLTVTSAQKNPTAFYLCASSGGTSNTEAFFGQGTRLTVV.

To note about this clonotype: The junction and the germline gene differ at one end; a read error may be behind it. The chain carries TRBV6-6 and TRBJ2-1; no definite D call. The CDR3 has 12 amino acids. Germline CDR1 and CDR2: MNHNY and SVGAGI (reference sequence). Written as DNA, the CDR3 is TGTGCCAGCAGTCCTACCAGGAATGAGCAGCTCTTC. Encoded protein: CASSPTRNEQLF.

With respect to this clonotype: Because it lacks the conserved phenylalanine or tryptophan at the end, this CDR3 is likely a read error. The rearrangement uses TRBV20-1 and TRBJ2-1; D might be TRBD1 or TRBD2, each matching 5 bases. The germline V and J ends were trimmed by 3 bases and 7 bases, with 10 bases remaining between them. The V gene's germline CDR1 is DFQATT and CDR2 SNEGSKA (reference sequence). This CDR3 comprises 12 residues. CDR3 bases: TGCAGTGCTAGGGGACCGAGGAATGAGCAGTTCCTC. It translates to CSARGPRNEQFL.

In the case of this clonotype: The missing conserved phenylalanine or tryptophan at the end of this CDR3 makes a read error likely. This chain uses TRBV29-1 with TRBJ2-5, with D unclear. With 2 bases removed from V and 2 bases from J, the gap between germline ends came to 9 bases. The CDR3 loop spans 13 amino acids. Germline V lookup: CDR1 SQVTM, CDR2 ANQGSEA. CDR3: CSVETCVQETQYL. The CDR3, as DNA: TGCAGCGTTGAAACATGTGTACAAGAGACCCAGTACCTA.

Points on this clonotype: One end of the junction does not line up with germline, which may come from a read error. The chain recombines TRBV13 with TRBJ2-1, with D uncertain. Germline CDR1 and CDR2: PRHDT and FYEKMQ (reference sequence). This CDR3 comprises 17 residues. CDR3 amino acids: CASSLGPRTVGFNEQFF. CDR3 DNA: TGTGCAAGCAGCTTAGGCCCTCGTACCGTAGGTTTTAATGAGCAGTTCTTC.

As regards this clonotype: Since no conserved phenylalanine or tryptophan closes the CDR3, a read error is the likely cause. It is unclear where the CDR3 begins or ends on the DNA, so no DNA is shown, and the CDR3 is as TCRdb lists it. The genes are TRBV11-1 and TRBJ2-2; TRBD2 is the table's D call, not checked against the DNA. Per the germline V gene, CDR1 is SGHAT and CDR2 is FQDESV (reference sequence). The CDR3 contains 14 residues when both ends are counted. CDR3 loop: CANSYTSGTVELFL.

To note about this clonotype: The junction differs from germline at one of its ends, possibly a read error. This chain joins TRBV6-2 or TRBV6-3 and TRBJ2-1; possibly TRBD2 for D (5 bases). The CDR3 has 17 amino acids. Germline V gene sequence: CDR1 MNHEY, CDR2 SVGEGT. CDR3 sequence: CSSSYNIRGSFPPGQFF. The DNA for the CDR3 is TGTTCCAGCAGTTACAATATACGTGGGAGTTTCCCCCCTGGGCAGTTCTTC.

This clonotype came up many times. The chain combines TRBV11-2 with TRBJ2-7; D gene ambiguous. The CDR3 covers 12 residues. Germline CDR1 is SGHAT and CDR2 is FQNNGV. Trimming removed 1 base from V and 3 bases from J, with 4 bases in between. The CDR3 sequence is CASSLGYYEQYF. In DNA form, the CDR3 reads TGTGCCAGCAGCTTAGGGTACTACGAGCAGTACTTC.

The J gene is TRBJ2-1, the V gene TRBV12-3 or TRBV12-4, with 8 bases fitting TRBD2. This CDR3 contains 16 residues. Here the CDR3 reads CDSTSSGSDSYNEQFF. CDR3 bases: TGTGACAGTACCTCCAGCGGGAGTGACTCCTACAATGAGCAGTTCTTC.

The V and J genes are TRBV6-5 and TRBJ2-7; 13 bases fit TRBD2. This CDR3 region has 18 residues. V lost 10 bases to trimming and J lost 2 bases; unmatched junction nucleotides: 17. Germline CDR1 and CDR2: MNHEY and SVGAGI. The CDR3 loop reads CANTGLAGESGLAYEQYF. CDR3 in DNA: TGTGCCAACACCGGACTAGCGGGAGAGTCGGGGCTTGCCTACGAGCAGTACTTC.

The V and J genes are TRBV5-4 and TRBJ2-7; the D gene is possibly TRBD1 (6 bases). CDR1 and CDR2 from the germline V gene are SGHNT and YYREEE (reference sequence). V lost 1 base, J lost 10 bases, and 15 bases lay in between. The CDR3 is 13 amino acids. The CDR3 region has the DNA TGTGCCAGCAGCTTGACAGGGTCAAACGCACAGTACTTC. Translating gives CASSLTGSNAQYF.

The chain carries TRBV12-3 or TRBV12-4 and TRBJ2-5; D is uncertain. Trimming took off 5 bases at V and 5 bases at J, with 15 bases between the two ends. The CDR3 is 14 amino acids. CDR3 sequence: CASSPGPAQETQYF. The CDR3, as DNA: TGTGCCAGCAGTCCGGGCCCAGCTCAGGAGACCCAGTACTTC.

With regard to this clonotype: Since no conserved phenylalanine or tryptophan closes the CDR3, a read error is the likely cause. The limits of the CDR3 on the DNA are not certain, so only TCRdb's listed CDR3 is given. The chain employs TRBV29-1 and TRBJ2-7; whether TRBD1, the table's D call, matches the DNA was not checked. From germline, CDR1 is SQVTM and CDR2 ANQGSEA. With termini counted, the CDR3 has 12 amino acids. The CDR3 here is CRVGLNGREQYL.

The chain has TRBV11-2 and TRBJ2-3; the match to TRBD2 covers 16 bases. Germline CDR1 and CDR2: SGHAT and FQNNGV. V dropped 5 bases and J dropped 10; count of bases not matched to a gene: 18. CDR3 size: 19 residues. CDR3 coding DNA: TGTGCCAGCAGCCCCAACCTGGGACTAGCGGGAGGGCCGGGGAGTGCGCAGTATTTT. Protein: CASSPNLGLAGGPGSAQYF.

In the case of this clonotype: This is likely a read error, given that the CDR3 carries no conserved phenylalanine or tryptophan at its end. The chain joins TRBV5-4 to TRBJ2-2, with 8 bases lining up with TRBD2. Germline loops: CDR1 SGHNT, CDR2 YYREEE (reference sequence). This CDR3 comprises 15 residues. Losses at the gene ends were 3 bases for V and 4 bases for J; bases not matched to a gene: 5. In DNA form, the CDR3 reads TGTGCCAGCAGCTCGACTAGCGCGAGCACCGGGGAGCTGTTTCTT. It codes for CASSSTSASTGELFL.

The chain couples TRBV28 to TRBJ2-4; D remains unclear. Judging by the DNA end, TRBJ2-1 fits better; the J call may be wrong. The germline V gene encodes CDR1 MDHEN and CDR2 SYDVKM. The CDR3 has 15 residues. For the CDR3, the DNA is TGTGCCAACGGCGGCCGGGCTGGAGTTAAAAACATTCAGTTCTTC. Amino acids: CANGGRAGVKNIQFF.

As regards this clonotype: A much larger clone sits a single nucleotide away, making a read error possible. The rearrangement uses TRBV7-3 and TRBJ2-7; TRBD2 matches 7 bases. This CDR3 spans 14 amino acids. Germline V gene data show CDR1 as SGHTA and CDR2 as FQGTGA. CDR3 in DNA: TGTGCCAGCAGCGTAACGGCGGGAGACAACGAGCAGTACTTC. Its protein product is CASSVTAGDNEQYF.

This clonotype was observed once. The CDR3 end shows no conserved phenylalanine or tryptophan, and so a read error is likely. The chain is built from TRBV10-3 and TRBJ2-5; either TRBD1 or TRBD2 may supply D (5 bases each). The germline V gene encodes CDR1 ENHRY and CDR2 SYGVKD. This CDR3 is 14 amino acids long. With 5 bases removed from V and 1 base from J, the gap between germline ends came to 11 bases. The CDR3 coding sequence is TGTGCCATCAGTAATACAGGAGGCCAAGAGACCCAGTACTTA. This codes for CAISNTGGQETQYL.